One and the same sample provided the 32 T cell receptor beta chains below, sequenced in a study of blood T cell repertoires in COVID-19 (dated by TCRdb to 2020 to 2022). Receptor libraries were prepared by the immunoSEQ multiplex PCR assay. Imported from immuneACCESS, the table was reduced by TCRdb to in-frame sequences with V and J called. These copies leave out some clones; in studies compared against another copy, an unresolved V gene accounts for under half, and the cause of the remainder is not known. In all, the sample holds about 280,000 clones, and 75% to 90% of those were seen once. The top ten hold around 2.3% of the sample. Sequenced material: PBMCs or T cells enriched from blood (not recorded which). The receptors here all came from a woman aged 45-59 years who had recovered from COVID-19.

The rearrangement uses TRBV18 and TRBJ1-5, with 9 nucleotides matching TRBD1. With V trimmed by 6 bases and J by 3 bases, 6 bases remained unmatched. Germline-derived CDR1 and CDR2 are KGHSH and LQKENI. The CDR3 runs to 15 residues. CDR3 in DNA: TGTGCCAGCTCGCCCGGGACAGGGTACAATCAGCCCCAGCATTTT. Its translation is CASSPGTGYNQPQHF.

The chain links TRBV30 to TRBJ1-2; no clear D gene. Germline V gene sequence: CDR1 GTSNPN, CDR2 SVGIG (reference sequence). V gave up 0 bases and J gave up 0 bases, with 11 bases separating them. This CDR3 region has 15 residues. The CDR3 nucleotides read TGTGCCTGGAGTGTAAAACAGTTAGCTAACTATGGCTACACCTTC. Translated: CAWSVKQLANYGYTF.

This clone was seen just once. The chain joins TRBV10-2 to TRBJ1-2; 8 bases agree with TRBD1. Germline CDR1 WSHSY, CDR2 SAAADI. The CDR3 is made up of 14 amino acids. V was clipped by 4 bases and J by 4 bases; unmatched bases: 5. The CDR3 region has the DNA TGCGCCAGCAGTGTAGGGACAGGCACCTATGGCTACACCTTC. It encodes CASSVGTGTYGYTF.

The gene calls are TRBV6-5 and TRBJ2-3; a weak D match, TRBD2 (5 bases). Germline V gives CDR1 MNHEY, CDR2 SVGAGI. The CDR3 extends over 14 amino acids. V lost 6 bases to trimming and J lost 6 bases, with 16 bases between them. DNA for the CDR3: TGTGCCAGCAGAAGAGGGTCCCGCGGTGATACGCAGTATTTT. Translation: CASRRGSRGDTQYF.

This clone was seen once. No conserved phenylalanine or tryptophan ends this CDR3, so it is likely a read error. The chain employs TRBV3-1 (or the pseudogene TRBV3-2) and TRBJ1-6; D ambiguous. The V gene lost 6 bases and the J gene lost 6 bases, with 12 bases spanning the gap. The CDR3 spans 14 residues. The germline V gene has CDR1 LGHDT and CDR2 YNNKEL (reference sequence). CDR3 sequence: CASSSTSLNSPLHL. The DNA for the CDR3 is TGTGCCAGCAGTTCCACAAGTCTTAATTCACCCCTCCACCTT.

The rearrangement uses TRBV2 and TRBJ1-3, with D maybe TRBD1 (6 bases). The CDR3 has 12 residues. Trimming cost V 6 bases and J 4 bases, with 7 bases left between them. CDR1 and CDR2 (germline): SNHLY, FYNNEI. The CDR3 region has the DNA TGTGCCAGCAGGGGACAAGGAAACACCATATATTTT. This gives the protein CASRGQGNTIYF.

This chain joins TRBV4-2 and TRBJ2-3; TRBD2 agrees at 7 bases. This CDR3 is built from 17 residues. Looked up from germline, CDR1 is LGHNA and CDR2 is YNFKEQ. V lost 1 base to trimming and J lost 2 bases; unmatched junction nucleotides: 9. CDR3 DNA sequence: TGTGCCAGCAGCCAAGGTAGTAGGGGACTAACCACAGATACGCAGTATTTT. Translating gives CASSQGSRGLTTDTQYF.

The chain uses TRBV27 and TRBJ1-1; 12 bases fit TRBD1. The CDR3 runs 17 residues. CDR1 and CDR2 from the germline V gene are MNHEY and SMNVEV (reference sequence). V shed 5 bases, J shed 5 bases, and the junction held 12 bases outside the gene matches. CDR3 bases: TGTGCCAGCAGTAAGTCGGGACAGGGGGCCGTGGGGACTGAAGCTTTCTTT. It is translated as CASSKSGQGAVGTEAFF.

The chain combines TRBV7-9 with TRBJ2-3, with a possible D match to TRBD2 (5 bases). Deletions cut 3 bases from V and 6 bases from J, with 13 bases between. There are 14 residues in the CDR3. The germline CDR1 and CDR2 sequences are SEHNR and FQNEAQ (reference sequence). CDR3 sequence reads: CASSLVEGGDTQYF. CDR3 nucleotides: TGTGCCAGCAGCTTGGTCGAGGGCGGCGATACGCAGTATTTT.

The genes are TRBV5-1 and TRBJ1-3; a possible D gene is TRBD1 (5 bases). The CDR3 has 15 amino acids. The V gene lost 7 bases and the J gene lost 2 bases, with 16 bases spanning the gap. Germline loops: CDR1 SGHRS, CDR2 YFSETQ. The CDR3 sequence is CASQTNQGAGNTIYF. CDR3 coding DNA: TGCGCCAGCCAAACTAACCAAGGGGCTGGAAACACCATATATTTT.

This clone appeared a few times. The chain recombines TRBV4-1 with TRBJ2-7; 9 positions match TRBD2. The CDR3 runs to 14 residues. The germline CDR1 and CDR2 sequences are MGHRA and YSYEKL. J lost 5 bases, V lost 6 bases, and 8 bases had no gene match. As DNA, the CDR3 is TGCGCCAGCAGACCTTTAGCGGGAGCGGACGAGCAGTACTTC. Protein sequence: CASRPLAGADEQYF.

The V and J genes are TRBV3-1 (or the pseudogene TRBV3-2) and TRBJ2-7; D gene ambiguous. Germline V gives CDR1 LGHDT, CDR2 YNNKEL (reference sequence). The CDR3 length is 14 residues. The V end lost 0 bases, the J end lost 1 base, and 7 bases lay between the germline ends. CDR3 residues: CASSQEAQSYEQYF. CDR3 nucleotides: TGTGCCAGCAGCCAAGAGGCTCAGTCCTACGAGCAGTACTTC.

The genes are TRBV5-6 and TRBJ2-7, with a possible D match to TRBD2 (6 bases). V shed 2 bases and J shed 0 bases, with 15 bases lying between them. Germline V gives CDR1 SGHDT, CDR2 YYEEEE. The length of the CDR3 is 16 residues. CDR3 region: CASSFNGLRGSYEQYF. The CDR3 DNA follows: TGTGCCAGCAGCTTCAACGGACTGCGGGGCTCCTACGAGCAGTACTTC.

The chain is built from TRBV5-4 and TRBJ1-4; no clear D gene. The CDR3 runs to 13 residues. CDR1 SGHNT and CDR2 YYREEE come from the germline V gene (reference sequence). V dropped 1 base and J dropped 6 bases, with 7 bases sitting between them. The CDR3 coding sequence is TGTGCCAGCAGCTTGCCCGGGGATGAAAAACTGTTTTTT. As protein: CASSLPGDEKLFF.

The genes are TRBV9 and TRBJ1-1, with 12 bases identical to TRBD1. With V trimmed by 0 bases and J by 3 bases, 6 bases remained unmatched. This CDR3 has 17 residues. Germline CDR1 is SGDLS and CDR2 is YYNGEE. In DNA form, the CDR3 reads TGTGCCAGCAGCGTAGGAAGGGACAGGGGGCCCCACACTGAAGCTTTCTTT. Amino acid sequence: CASSVGRDRGPHTEAFF.

The chain links TRBV28 to TRBJ2-5; 9 nucleotides agree with TRBD1. Per the germline V gene, CDR1 is MDHEN and CDR2 is SYDVKM. The V and J ends lost 8 bases and 6 bases, in that order; junction bases with no gene match: 16. The CDR3 runs to 16 residues. The CDR3 protein is CASAQQGTGMGKTQYF. DNA for the CDR3: TGTGCCAGCGCTCAACAGGGGACAGGGATGGGAAAGACCCAGTACTTC.

The CDR3 spells CASSQNRHPQYF. In nucleotides, the CDR3 is TGTGCCAGCAGTCAGAATAGACATCCCCAGTACTTC. The V gene is TRBV6-2 or TRBV6-3, the J gene TRBJ2-7; D not resolved. Germline V gives CDR1 MNHEY, CDR2 SVGEGT. Trimming stripped 5 bases from V and 10 bases from J, with 15 bases between. CDR3 length equals 12 residues.

The table lists this clone with a few counts. This chain joins TRBV5-4 and TRBJ2-5; 11 bases are shared with TRBD2. CDR1 is SGHNT, CDR2 YYREEE, per germline (reference sequence). With 4 bases clipped from V and 2 bases from J, the junction kept 19 bases outside the gene matches. The CDR3 length is 20 residues. CDR3 coding DNA: TGTGCCAGCAGCCCCGCGGCTGGTAGCGGGAGGGCCGGCGGGCAAGAGACCCAGTACTTC. As protein: CASSPAAGSGRAGGQETQYF.

The gene calls are TRBV18 and TRBJ2-1; 11 bases agree with TRBD1. The ends lost 0 bases at V and 6 bases at J; junction bases unmatched: 4. The CDR3 has 16 residues. CDR1 and CDR2 from the germline V gene are KGHSH and LQKENI. The CDR3 DNA is TGTGCCAGCTCACCACCGCTCGGGACAGGGGGCAATGAGCAGTTCTTC. Its translation is CASSPPLGTGGNEQFF.

This clone has just one count. The chain joins TRBV7-8 to TRBJ1-2, with a weak D call TRBD1 (6 bases). Germline V CDR1 and CDR2: SGHVS, FQNEAQ. The CDR3 extends over 15 amino acids. V lost 4 bases and J lost 6, with 18 bases in between. CDR3 coding DNA: TGTGCCAGCAGCTGGTCTCGGAACAGGGTAAATGGCTACACCTTC. Translation: CASSWSRNRVNGYTF.

The chain employs TRBV19 and TRBJ2-1, with D perhaps TRBD1 (5 bases). In germline, CDR1 is LNHDA, CDR2 SQIVND (reference sequence). The CDR3 runs 13 residues. With 4 bases removed from V and 8 bases from J, the gap between germline ends came to 12 bases. The CDR3 reads CASSTPGLDEQFF. In DNA, the CDR3 is TGTGCCAGTAGTACCCCAGGGTTAGATGAGCAGTTCTTC.

The CDR3 nucleotides read TGCGCCAGCAGCCAGACCAGCGTACGGGGGACCTCCTACAATGAGCAGTTCTTC. It yields the protein CASSQTSVRGTSYNEQFF. V and J are TRBV4-1 and TRBJ2-1; perhaps TRBD2 as D (6 bases). This CDR3 contains 18 residues. Germline loops: CDR1 MGHRA, CDR2 YSYEKL. V was shortened by 3 bases and J by 0 bases, with 18 bases between the two germline ends.

This rearrangement joins TRBV3-1 (or the pseudogene TRBV3-2) to TRBJ2-3; TRBD1 matches 10 bases. From germline, CDR1 is LGHDT and CDR2 YNNKEL (reference sequence). The V segment lost 4 bases and the J segment 6 bases; nucleotides outside the gene matches: 10. CDR3 length equals 16 residues. CDR3 sequence reads: CASSPWGQGRSDTQYF. CDR3 DNA: TGTGCCAGCAGCCCCTGGGGACAGGGGAGATCGGATACGCAGTATTTT.

This clone was seen once. This chain joins TRBV27 and TRBJ2-7; tentative D call: TRBD2 (5 bases). The CDR3 runs 15 residues. Trimming removed 6 bases from V and 1 base from J, with 16 bases in between. Germline CDR1 is MNHEY and CDR2 is SMNVEV (reference sequence). The DNA of the CDR3 is TGTGCCAGCAGCCCGGACGTAAGAGGGTCCTACGAGCAGTACTTC. Translated: CASSPDVRGSYEQYF.

The chain employs TRBV6-4 and TRBJ2-3, with 10 bases identical to TRBD2. Germline CDR1 is MRHNA and CDR2 is SNTAGT. V shed 3 bases and J 2 bases; nucleotides not matched to a gene: 2. This CDR3 has 15 residues. The CDR3 sequence: CASSEAGGNTDTQYF. DNA of the CDR3: TGTGCCAGCAGTGAAGCGGGGGGGAACACAGATACGCAGTATTTT.

This sequence joins TRBV7-3 and TRBJ1-1, with D perhaps TRBD1 (6 bases). V was shortened by 3 bases and J by 6 bases, with 11 bases between the two germline ends. From germline, CDR1 is SGHTA and CDR2 FQGTGA. The CDR3 has 13 amino acids. CDR3 in amino acids: CASSFKQGSEAFF. The CDR3 DNA reads as TGTGCCAGCAGCTTCAAACAGGGCTCTGAAGCTTTCTTT.

V usage is TRBV2 and J usage is TRBJ1-5; D not resolved. Germline V gene lookup returns CDR1 SNHLY and CDR2 FYNNEI. The CDR3 loop spans 13 amino acids. V was trimmed by 7 bases and J by 2 bases, leaving 9 bases between them. CDR3 sequence (DNA): TGTGCCAGCAAGTATCCGGGCAATCAGCCCCAGCATTTT. Its protein is CASKYPGNQPQHF.

The rearrangement links TRBV5-1 to TRBJ1-1, with a tentative D call TRBD1 (6 bases). The ends were cut back, 4 bases at V and 0 bases at J, with 16 bases in the middle. Germline CDR1 SGHRS, CDR2 YFSETQ. The CDR3 runs to 16 residues. CDR3 in amino acids: CASSLGAQQMNTEAFF. The CDR3 region has the DNA TGCGCCAGCAGCCTGGGGGCACAGCAGATGAACACTGAAGCTTTCTTT.

The chain employs TRBV13 and TRBJ2-7; D gene uncertain. Trimming took 3 bases from V and 2 from J, leaving 8 bases between them. This CDR3 region has 13 residues. Germline V gene lookup returns CDR1 PRHDT and CDR2 FYEKMQ (reference sequence). This chain's CDR3 is CASSFGGTYEQYF. The CDR3, as DNA: TGTGCCAGCAGCTTCGGCGGTACCTACGAGCAGTACTTC.

The genes are TRBV7-8 and TRBJ1-5; D unresolved. This CDR3 comprises 13 residues. V lost 8 bases and J 3 bases, leaving 11 bases between the germline ends. Germline CDR1 SGHVS, CDR2 FQNEAQ. The CDR3 protein is CASGQNNNQPQHF. The CDR3 DNA sequence: TGTGCCAGCGGGCAAAACAACAATCAGCCCCAGCATTTT.

This rearrangement joins TRBV15 to TRBJ2-1; 8 nucleotides match TRBD1. Germline CDR1 LNHNV, CDR2 YYDKDF (reference sequence). CDR3 length: 14 amino acids. The J segment lost 12 bases and the V segment lost 0 bases, leaving 7 bases of the junction unmatched. The CDR3 coding sequence is TGTGCCACCAGCAGAGAAACCGGACAGGGCGGGCAGTTCTTC. This codes for CATSRETGQGGQFF.

This sequence joins TRBV7-2 and TRBJ2-5; 9 positions match TRBD1. CDR1 and CDR2 from the germline V gene are SGHTA and FQGNSA. The ends lost 5 bases at V and 5 bases at J; junction bases unmatched: 12. The CDR3 totals 16 residues. This CDR3 is CASSGRQGVVQETQYF. In nucleotides, the CDR3 is TGTGCCAGCAGCGGACGACAGGGGGTCGTTCAGGAGACCCAGTACTTC.